The 15 T cell receptor beta chains given below trace back to one sample, sequenced in a study of T cell responses to AZD1222 COVID-19 vaccine. Using immunoSEQ multiplex PCR, the repertoire was profiled, and TCRdb retains in-frame clones only, with some absent. The sample lists 50,000 to 65,000 clones; about nine tenths were seen once. Sequencing used peripheral blood, obtained 28 days after the second AZD1222 dose. The receptors were sampled from an adult who received the AZD1222 COVID-19 vaccine.

The chain recombines TRBV5-4 with TRBJ1-2; TRBD1 matches at 9 bases. Germline CDR1 and CDR2: SGHNT and YYREEE (reference sequence). The V gene end was trimmed by 3 bases and the J gene end by 4 bases; junction bases not matched to a gene: 1. The CDR3 contains 13 residues. The CDR3 protein is CASSSDRGYGYTF. Written as DNA, the CDR3 is TGTGCCAGCAGCTCGGACAGGGGCTATGGCTACACCTTC.

This clone was counted between two and nine times. The CDR3 reads CASSRGPIYEQYF. CDR3 nucleotide sequence: TGTGCCAGCAGTAGGGGGCCGATCTACGAGCAGTACTTC. The chain couples TRBV6-5 to TRBJ2-7; TRBD1 matches 7 bases. Germline values: CDR1 MNHEY, CDR2 SVGAGI. The CDR3 has 13 residues. The junction had 4 bases not matched to a gene; V was cut back by 5 bases and J by 3 bases.

The J gene is TRBJ1-2, the V gene TRBV5-1, with 8 nucleotides matching TRBD1. Germline V gives CDR1 SGHRS, CDR2 YFSETQ. The CDR3 covers 14 residues. The ends lost 4 bases at V and 2 bases at J; junction bases unmatched: 4. This CDR3 reads CASSKQGENYGYTF. The DNA for the CDR3 is TGCGCCAGCAGCAAACAGGGGGAGAACTATGGCTACACCTTC.

The rearrangement links TRBV5-6 to TRBJ1-1; no reliable D call. The CDR3 spans 14 residues. Germline values: CDR1 SGHDT, CDR2 YYEEEE. Trimming took 0 bases from V and 13 from J, leaving 19 bases between them. For the CDR3, the DNA is TGTGCCAGCAGCTTGGCGGCTCTCAAGCGGGGAGGTTTCTTT. It yields the protein CASSLAALKRGGFF.

This clone was seen only a few times. The V gene is TRBV11-1, the J gene TRBJ2-7, with TRBD1 identical over 9 bases. Germline-derived CDR1 and CDR2 are SGHAT and FQDESV (reference sequence). This CDR3 has 15 amino acids. J lost 2 bases, V lost 4 bases, and 6 bases had no gene match. The chain's CDR3 is CASSSWGTGTYEQYF. The CDR3 DNA reads TGTGCCAGCAGCTCTTGGGGGACAGGGACCTACGAGCAGTACTTC.

The chain has TRBV10-3 and TRBJ2-2; no reliable D call. The CDR3 sequence is 12 residues long. Trimming shortened V by 7 bases and J by 4 bases, and 7 bases separated the two germline ends. Per germline, CDR1 ENHRY and CDR2 SYGVKD. CDR3 nucleotide sequence: TGTGCCATCACCGAAGCCACCGGGGAGCTGTTTTTT. Amino acid sequence: CAITEATGELFF.

This chain connects TRBV10-3 to TRBJ1-5; a weak D match, TRBD1 (6 bases). Germline assignment: CDR1 ENHRY and CDR2 SYGVKD. This CDR3 has 13 residues. The V gene lost 11 bases and the J gene lost 7 bases, with 18 bases spanning the gap. The CDR3 loop reads CAHLGGEGQPQHF. Here the CDR3 DNA reads TGTGCCCATCTGGGGGGCGAAGGGCAGCCCCAGCATTTT.

The chain combines TRBV18 with TRBJ2-3; 12 positions match TRBD2. CDR3 size: 15 residues. Looked up from germline, CDR1 is KGHSH and CDR2 is LQKENI. V shed 5 bases and J 5 bases; nucleotides not matched to a gene: 5. CDR3 amino acids: CASSTGLAGGDTQYF. In DNA, the CDR3 is TGTGCCAGCTCAACGGGACTAGCGGGTGGAGATACGCAGTATTTT.

V gene TRBV5-1 combines with J gene TRBJ2-1, with TRBD2 matching 8 bases. Germline V gene lookup returns CDR1 SGHRS and CDR2 YFSETQ. The CDR3 sequence is 17 residues long. With 0 bases clipped from V and 0 bases from J, the junction kept 5 bases outside the gene matches. CDR3 DNA sequence: TGCGCCAGCAGCTTGGAGGGCGGGAGGAGCTCCTACAATGAGCAGTTCTTC. It encodes CASSLEGGRSSYNEQFF.

Only a few counts were recorded for this clone. The J gene is TRBJ2-5, the V gene TRBV28, with D possibly TRBD1 on 6 matching bases. This CDR3 has 14 residues. Germline-derived CDR1 and CDR2 are MDHEN and SYDVKM. Trimming stripped 5 bases from V and 3 bases from J, with 13 bases between. Written as DNA, the CDR3 is TGTGCCAGCAGTCGTCAGGGGACCAAAGAGACCCAGTACTTC. It yields the protein CASSRQGTKETQYF.

This clone has just one count. The chain employs TRBV28 and TRBJ1-6; D gene uncertain. The germline V and J ends were trimmed by 3 bases and 7 bases, with 22 bases remaining between them. The CDR3 contains 18 residues. Germline V gene data show CDR1 as MDHEN and CDR2 as SYDVKM. This CDR3 is CASSLGLLSPARNSPLHF. The DNA of the CDR3 is TGTGCCAGCAGTTTGGGTTTATTGAGTCCCGCTCGGAATTCACCCCTCCACTTT.

The chain carries TRBV30 and TRBJ2-3, with 9 bases fitting TRBD1. This CDR3 spans 15 amino acids. Germline loops: CDR1 GTSNPN, CDR2 SVGIG (reference sequence). The V segment lost 2 bases and the J segment 4 bases; nucleotides outside the gene matches: 7. This CDR3 reads CAWSRGTGGSDTQYF. CDR3 sequence (DNA): TGTGCCTGGAGTAGAGGAACAGGGGGCTCAGATACGCAGTATTTT.

In this sample, this clone turned up once. Distinct nucleotide sequences in the sample also encode this CDR3. The rearrangement links TRBV10-3 to TRBJ2-2; TRBD2 aligns across 8 bases. Germline-derived CDR1 and CDR2 are ENHRY and SYGVKD. The J segment lost 2 bases and the V segment lost 6 bases, leaving 14 bases of the junction unmatched. The CDR3 sequence is 18 residues long. The CDR3 bases are TGTGCCATCAGGGGGGCGTCCAGCGGGGGCGTAAACACCGGGGAGCTGTTTTTT. It specifies CAIRGASSGGVNTGELFF.

In this sample, this clone turned up once. The chain links TRBV7-6 to TRBJ1-5; the D gene is possibly TRBD1 (5 bases). V lost 2 bases and J 6 bases, leaving 20 bases between the germline ends. Germline assignment: CDR1 SGHVS and CDR2 FNYEAQ. This CDR3 is built from 17 residues. CDR3 in DNA: TGTGCCAGCAGCTTAAGGGCGGCGGGAGGGGCAATTCAGCCCCAGCATTTT. The encoded protein is CASSLRAAGGAIQPQHF. Full variable domain (remainder filled in from reference TRBV7-6 and TRBJ1-5): GAGVSQSPRYKVTKRGQDVALRCDPISGHVSLYWYRQALGQGPEFLTYFNYEAQQDKSGLPNDRFSAERPEGSISTLTIQRTEQRDSAMYRCASSLRAAGGAIQPQHFGDGTRLSIL.

The chain employs TRBV25-1 and TRBJ2-1; no definite D call. Deletions cut 11 bases from V and 0 bases from J, with 11 bases between. This CDR3 region has 13 residues. Germline CDR1 reads MGHDK; CDR2 reads SYGVNS. DNA for the CDR3: TGTGCCGCAAGCGCCGACTCCTACAATGAGCAGTTCTTC. This gives the protein CAASADSYNEQFF.